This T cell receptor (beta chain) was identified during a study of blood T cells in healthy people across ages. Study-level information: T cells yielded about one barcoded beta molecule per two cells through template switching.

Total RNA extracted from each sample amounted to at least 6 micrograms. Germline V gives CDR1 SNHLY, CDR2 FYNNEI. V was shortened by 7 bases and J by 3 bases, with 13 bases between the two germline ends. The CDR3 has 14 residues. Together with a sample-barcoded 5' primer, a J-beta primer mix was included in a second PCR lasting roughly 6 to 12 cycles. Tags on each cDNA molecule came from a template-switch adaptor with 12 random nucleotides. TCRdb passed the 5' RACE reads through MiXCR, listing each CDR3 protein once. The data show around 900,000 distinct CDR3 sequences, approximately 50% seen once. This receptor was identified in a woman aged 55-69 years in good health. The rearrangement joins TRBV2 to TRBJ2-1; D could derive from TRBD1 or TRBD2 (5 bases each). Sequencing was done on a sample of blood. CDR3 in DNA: TGTGCCAGCATGATGTGGGGGAGCTACAATGAGCAGTTCTTC. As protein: CASMMWGSYNEQFF.